This T cell receptor beta chain came from a study of beta chain features in type 1 diabetes. Study information: Age, gender and cell yields were alike across patients and healthy donors. Study-level results: Across all four CD4+ subsets, people with type 1 diabetes showed modestly shorter TCRB CDR3s.

Donors contributed one heparinised blood draw apiece, averaging about 110 mL. This clone has only a few counts. The antigen remains undetermined. Other DNA sequences in the same sample also yield this CDR3. Trimming removed 1 base from V and 5 bases from J, with 6 bases in between. The CDR3 runs to 13 residues. Germline values: CDR1 PRHDT, CDR2 FYEKMQ (reference sequence). The whole isolated RNA underwent reverse transcription, so sequencing captured expressed TCRB transcripts. TCRdb's copy holds only in-frame clones and misses some; the assay was immunoSEQ multiplex PCR. The data contain more than 550,000 clones, about 14% of them singletons.

The clonotype comes from a man in his late teens or twenties with type 1 diabetes. This chain connects TRBV13 to TRBJ1-5; D is unresolved. Source material: naive CD4+ T cells from blood. The CDR3 loop reads CASSLDRDQPQHF. The CDR3 region has the DNA TGTGCCAGCAGCTTAGACAGAGATCAGCCCCAGCATTTT.